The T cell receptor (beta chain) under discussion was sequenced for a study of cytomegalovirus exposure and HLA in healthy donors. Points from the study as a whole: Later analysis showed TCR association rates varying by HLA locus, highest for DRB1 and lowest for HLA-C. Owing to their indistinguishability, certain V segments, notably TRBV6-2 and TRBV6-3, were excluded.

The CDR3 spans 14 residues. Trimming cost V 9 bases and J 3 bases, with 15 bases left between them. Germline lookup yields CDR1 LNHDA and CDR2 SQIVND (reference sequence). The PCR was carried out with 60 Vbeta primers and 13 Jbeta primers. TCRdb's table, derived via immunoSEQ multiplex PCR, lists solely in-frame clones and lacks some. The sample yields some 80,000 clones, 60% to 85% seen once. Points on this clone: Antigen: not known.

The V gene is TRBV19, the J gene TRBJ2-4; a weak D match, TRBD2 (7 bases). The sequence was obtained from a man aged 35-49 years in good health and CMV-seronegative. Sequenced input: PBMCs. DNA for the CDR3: TGTGCCAGCCGACAGGCGGGGGACAAAAACATTCAGTACTTC. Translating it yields CASRQAGDKNIQYF.